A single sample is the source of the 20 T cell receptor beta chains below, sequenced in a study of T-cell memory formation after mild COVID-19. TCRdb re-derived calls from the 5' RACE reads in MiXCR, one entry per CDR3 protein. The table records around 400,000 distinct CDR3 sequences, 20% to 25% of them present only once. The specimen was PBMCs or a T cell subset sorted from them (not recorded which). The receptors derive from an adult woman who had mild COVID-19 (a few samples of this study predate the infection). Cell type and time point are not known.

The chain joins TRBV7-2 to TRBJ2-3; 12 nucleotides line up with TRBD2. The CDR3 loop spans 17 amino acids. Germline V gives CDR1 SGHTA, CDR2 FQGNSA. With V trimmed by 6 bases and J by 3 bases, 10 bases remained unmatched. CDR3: CASRPGLAGAGTDTQYF. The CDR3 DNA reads TGTGCCAGCAGACCGGGACTAGCGGGTGCGGGAACAGATACGCAGTATTTT.

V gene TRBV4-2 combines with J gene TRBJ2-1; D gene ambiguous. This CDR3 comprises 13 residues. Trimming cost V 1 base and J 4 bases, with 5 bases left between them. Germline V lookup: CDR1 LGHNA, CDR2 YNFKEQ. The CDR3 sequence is CASSQGEYNEQFF. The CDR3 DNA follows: TGTGCCAGCAGCCAAGGTGAATACAATGAGCAGTTCTTC.

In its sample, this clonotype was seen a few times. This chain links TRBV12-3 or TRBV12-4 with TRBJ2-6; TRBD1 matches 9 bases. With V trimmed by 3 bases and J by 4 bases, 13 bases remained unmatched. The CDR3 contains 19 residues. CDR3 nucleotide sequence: TGTGCCAGCAGTTTCCCCTCACAGGGGGCTACGCAAGGGGCCAACGTCCTGACTTTC. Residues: CASSFPSQGATQGANVLTF.

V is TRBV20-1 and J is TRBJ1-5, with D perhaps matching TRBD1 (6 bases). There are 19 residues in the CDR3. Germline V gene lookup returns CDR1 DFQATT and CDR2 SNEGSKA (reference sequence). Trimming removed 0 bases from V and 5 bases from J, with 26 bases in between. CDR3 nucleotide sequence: TGCAGTGCTAGAGATAGGGGGACGCAGGTGTCTCTTGGGGATCAGCCCCAGCATTTT. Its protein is CSARDRGTQVSLGDQPQHF.

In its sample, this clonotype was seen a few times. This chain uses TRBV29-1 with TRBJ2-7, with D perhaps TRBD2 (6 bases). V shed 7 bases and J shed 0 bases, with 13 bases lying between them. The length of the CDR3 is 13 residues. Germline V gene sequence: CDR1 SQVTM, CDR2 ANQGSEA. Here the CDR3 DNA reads TGCAGCGCCAGGAGGGACGCCTCCTACGAGCAGTACTTC. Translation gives CSARRDASYEQYF.

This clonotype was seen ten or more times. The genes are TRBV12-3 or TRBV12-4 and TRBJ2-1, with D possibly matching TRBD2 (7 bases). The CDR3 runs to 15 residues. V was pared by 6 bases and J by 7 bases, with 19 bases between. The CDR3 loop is CASRPGGAKGNEQFF. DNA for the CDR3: TGTGCCAGCAGGCCTGGGGGGGCCAAAGGGAATGAGCAGTTCTTC.

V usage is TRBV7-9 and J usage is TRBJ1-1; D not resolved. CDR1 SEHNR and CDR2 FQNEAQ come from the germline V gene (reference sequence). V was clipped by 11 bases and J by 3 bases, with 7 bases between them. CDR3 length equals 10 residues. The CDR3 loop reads CALSDTEAFF. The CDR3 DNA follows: TGTGCCCTCTCGGACACTGAAGCTTTCTTT.

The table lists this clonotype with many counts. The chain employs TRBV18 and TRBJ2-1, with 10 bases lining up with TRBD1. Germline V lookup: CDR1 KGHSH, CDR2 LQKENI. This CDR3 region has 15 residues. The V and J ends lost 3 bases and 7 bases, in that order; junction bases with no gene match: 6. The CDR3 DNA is TGTGCCAGCTCACCTGGGACAGGGGTAAGAAATGAGCAGTTCTTC. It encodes CASSPGTGVRNEQFF. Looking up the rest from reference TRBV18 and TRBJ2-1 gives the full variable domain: NAGVMQNPRHLVRRRGQEARLRCSPMKGHSHVYWYRQLPEEGLKFMVYLQKENIIDESGMPKERFSAEFPKEGPSILRIQQVVRGDSAAYFCASSPGTGVRNEQFFGPGTRLTVL.

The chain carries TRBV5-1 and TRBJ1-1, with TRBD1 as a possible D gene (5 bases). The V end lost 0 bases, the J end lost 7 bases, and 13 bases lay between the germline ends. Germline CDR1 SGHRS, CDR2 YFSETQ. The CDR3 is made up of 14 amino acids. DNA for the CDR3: TGCGCCAGCAGCTTGGAAGGCCGGGGCATTGAAGCTTTCTTT. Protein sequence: CASSLEGRGIEAFF.

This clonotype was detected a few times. As DNA, the CDR3 is TGTGCCACCAGTGGCGTGAAGATGGGGCCCAGGCAGTATTTT. Its protein is CATSGVKMGPRQYF. The chain has TRBV24-1 and TRBJ2-3, with D possibly TRBD1 on 5 matching bases. The CDR3 covers 14 residues. Trimming pared 5 bases from V and 11 bases from J, leaving 19 bases between. The germline gives CDR1 KGHDR, CDR2 SFDVKD.

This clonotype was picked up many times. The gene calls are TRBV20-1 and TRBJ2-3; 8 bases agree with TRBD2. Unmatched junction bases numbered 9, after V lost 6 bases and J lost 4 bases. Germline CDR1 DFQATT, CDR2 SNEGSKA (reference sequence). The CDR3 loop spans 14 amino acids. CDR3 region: CSAEREWVPDTQYF. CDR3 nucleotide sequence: TGCAGTGCCGAGCGGGAGTGGGTGCCAGATACGCAGTATTTT.

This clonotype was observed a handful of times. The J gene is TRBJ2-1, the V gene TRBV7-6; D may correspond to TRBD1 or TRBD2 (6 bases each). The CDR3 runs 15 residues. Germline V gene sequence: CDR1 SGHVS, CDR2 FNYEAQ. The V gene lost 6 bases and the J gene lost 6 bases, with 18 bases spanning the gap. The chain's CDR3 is CASSGGPGSGNEQFF. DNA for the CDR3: TGTGCCAGCAGTGGGGGGCCGGGCTCTGGCAATGAGCAGTTCTTC.

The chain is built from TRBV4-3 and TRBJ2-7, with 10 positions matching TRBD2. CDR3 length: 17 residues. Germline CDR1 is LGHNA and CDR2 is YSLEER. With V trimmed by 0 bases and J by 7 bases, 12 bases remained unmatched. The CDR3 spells CASSQDSSSGSGWEQYF. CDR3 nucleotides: TGCGCCAGCAGCCAAGATTCGTCTAGCGGGAGTGGATGGGAGCAGTACTTC.

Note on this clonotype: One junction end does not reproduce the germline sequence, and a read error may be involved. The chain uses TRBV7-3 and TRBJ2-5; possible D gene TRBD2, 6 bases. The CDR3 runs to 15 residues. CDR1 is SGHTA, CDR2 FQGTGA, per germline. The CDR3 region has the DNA TGTGCCAGCAGCTTAATTGGGGCCCCGGGGGAGACCAAGTACTTC. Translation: CASSLIGAPGETKYF.

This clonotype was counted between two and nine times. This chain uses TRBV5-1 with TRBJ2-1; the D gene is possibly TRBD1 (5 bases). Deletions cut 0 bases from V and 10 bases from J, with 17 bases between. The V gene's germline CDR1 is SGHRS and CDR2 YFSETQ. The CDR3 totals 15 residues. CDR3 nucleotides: TGCGCCAGCAGCTTGGGGAACACAGGCCCCCAGGAGCAGTTCTTC. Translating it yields CASSLGNTGPQEQFF. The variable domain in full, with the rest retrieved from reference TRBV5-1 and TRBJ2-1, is KAGVTQTPRYLIKTRGQQVTLSCSPISGHRSVSWYQQTPGQGLQFLFEYFSETQRNKGNFPGRFSGRQFSNSRSEMNVSTLELGDSALYLCASSLGNTGPQEQFFGPGTRLTVL.

The CDR3 DNA is TGTGCCAGCAGTTCAGGGGGGATCGGTTCACCCCTCCACTTT. As protein: CASSSGGIGSPLHF. The chain carries TRBV6-6 and TRBJ1-6; 7 bases match TRBD1. V gave up 4 bases and J gave up 9 bases; unmatched junction bases: 6. Germline lookup yields CDR1 MNHNY and CDR2 SVGAGI (reference sequence). The CDR3 has 14 residues.

CDR3 in DNA: TGCAGCCTGGGGGGGCAGCACGGAAATGGCTACACCTTC. Encoded protein: CSLGGQHGNGYTF. This chain uses TRBV29-1 with TRBJ1-2; D is possibly TRBD1 (6 bases). V gave up 8 bases and J gave up 6 bases, with 19 bases separating them. From germline, CDR1 is SQVTM and CDR2 ANQGSEA. This CDR3 spans 13 amino acids.

The CDR3 DNA is TGCGCCAGCAGCCAAGCCCAACAGGCCTCCTACGAGCAGTACTTC. It codes for CASSQAQQASYEQYF. The J gene is TRBJ2-7, the V gene TRBV4-1; TRBD1 is a possible D gene (5 bases). The germline CDR1 and CDR2 sequences are MGHRA and YSYEKL. Trimming took off 1 base at V and 0 bases at J, with 10 bases between the two ends. The CDR3 runs to 15 residues.

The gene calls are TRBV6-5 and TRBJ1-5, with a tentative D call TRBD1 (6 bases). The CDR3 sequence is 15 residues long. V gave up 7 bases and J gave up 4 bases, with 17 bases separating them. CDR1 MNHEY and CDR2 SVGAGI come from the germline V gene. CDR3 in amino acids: CASNQGFGPNQPQHF. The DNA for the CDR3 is TGTGCCAGCAACCAGGGGTTCGGGCCGAATCAGCCCCAGCATTTT.

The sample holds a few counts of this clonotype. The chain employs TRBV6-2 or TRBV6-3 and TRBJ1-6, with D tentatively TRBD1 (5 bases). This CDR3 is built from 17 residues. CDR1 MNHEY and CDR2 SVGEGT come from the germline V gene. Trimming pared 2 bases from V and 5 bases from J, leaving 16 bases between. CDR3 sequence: CASSYPDGGTNNSPLHF. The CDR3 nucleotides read TGTGCCAGCAGTTACCCCGACGGGGGAACTAATAATTCACCCCTCCACTTT.